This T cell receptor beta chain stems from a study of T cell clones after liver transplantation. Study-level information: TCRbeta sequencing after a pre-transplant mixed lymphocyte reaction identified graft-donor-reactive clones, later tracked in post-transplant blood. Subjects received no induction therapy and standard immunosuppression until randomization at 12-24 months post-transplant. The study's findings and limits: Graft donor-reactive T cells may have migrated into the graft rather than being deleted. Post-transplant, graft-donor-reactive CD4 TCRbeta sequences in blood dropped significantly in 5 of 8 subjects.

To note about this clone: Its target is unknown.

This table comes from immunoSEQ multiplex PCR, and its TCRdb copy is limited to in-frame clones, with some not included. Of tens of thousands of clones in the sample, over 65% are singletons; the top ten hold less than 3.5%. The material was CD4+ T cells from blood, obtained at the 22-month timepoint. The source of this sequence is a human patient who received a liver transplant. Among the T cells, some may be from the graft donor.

For the CDR3, the DNA is TGTGCCAGCAGCCCCCCGTTAGCTGGGGCCATCTCTGGAAACACCATATATTTT. It is translated as CASSPPLAGAISGNTIYF. This chain uses TRBV11-2 with TRBJ1-3; TRBD1 is a possible D gene (5 bases). Germline values: CDR1 SGHAT, CDR2 FQNNGV. V was shortened by 5 bases and J by 0 bases, with 20 bases between the two germline ends. The CDR3 loop spans 18 amino acids.